This entry lists 9 T cell receptor beta chains sequenced from one sample in a study of blood T cell repertoires in COVID-19. TCRdb keeps only in-frame clones here, not all; method: immunoSEQ multiplex PCR. Among over 35,000 clones, about 82% were seen once, and the ten largest hold over 13%. Input material: peripheral blood. The receptors stem from a human donor in a cohort sampled during active COVID-19.

This clone has a single count. The V call is TRBV5-1, the J call TRBJ1-2; 7 nucleotides line up with TRBD1. From germline, CDR1 is SGHRS and CDR2 YFSETQ. This CDR3 spans 15 amino acids. The V and J ends lost 4 bases and 8 bases, in that order; junction bases with no gene match: 14. CDR3 residues: CASSPGQAPGRGYTF. CDR3 coding DNA: TGCGCCAGCAGCCCAGGACAGGCCCCAGGAAGGGGCTACACCTTC.

As DNA, the CDR3 is TGTGCCAGCAGTCGGGGGACTAGCACTTTGGATGAGCAGTTCTTC. It encodes CASSRGTSTLDEQFF. The genes are TRBV7-3 and TRBJ2-1; 9 nucleotides match TRBD2. The CDR3 totals 15 residues. CDR1 and CDR2 (germline): SGHTA, FQGTGA. The V segment lost 6 bases and the J segment 8 bases; nucleotides outside the gene matches: 11. Full variable domain (remainder filled in from reference TRBV7-3 and TRBJ2-1): GAGVSQTPSNKVTEKGKYVELRCDPISGHTALYWYRQSLGQGPEFLIYFQGTGAADDSGLPNDRFFAVRPEGSVSTLKIQRTERGDSAVYLCASSRGTSTLDEQFFGPGTRLTVL.

The genes are TRBV13 and TRBJ2-7; 10 bases line up with TRBD1. The V gene end was trimmed by 5 bases and the J gene end by 6 bases; junction bases not matched to a gene: 7. This CDR3 has 14 amino acids. From germline, CDR1 is PRHDT and CDR2 FYEKMQ (reference sequence). In nucleotides, the CDR3 is TGTGCCAGCAGCCCCCCGGGACAGGGGAGCGAGCAGTACTTC. Translating it yields CASSPPGQGSEQYF.

A remark on this clone: The junction departs from germline at one end; a sequencing error may be responsible. The rearrangement uses TRBV2 and TRBJ2-4; 8 bases match TRBD1. From germline, CDR1 is SNHLY and CDR2 FYNNEI. The CDR3 extends over 14 amino acids. CDR3 region: CASSELSAGGRRNF. In DNA, the CDR3 is TGTGCCAGCAGTGAATTATCGGCAGGGGGCCGTCGGAACTTC.

This clone has only one observation. V usage is TRBV6-5 and J usage is TRBJ2-7, with 8 bases matching TRBD1. The CDR3 has 14 amino acids. Looked up from germline, CDR1 is MNHEY and CDR2 is SVGAGI. The V and J ends lost 7 bases and 3 bases, in that order; junction bases with no gene match: 8. CDR3 DNA: TGTGCCAGCATCCCAGGACAGGGCTACTACGAGCAGTACTTC. It encodes CASIPGQGYYEQYF.

This clone was picked up one time. The chain carries TRBV7-2 and TRBJ2-7; perhaps TRBD1 as D (5 bases). This CDR3 spans 15 amino acids. Trimming removed 1 base at V and 0 bases at J, with 10 bases between. Germline V gene lookup returns CDR1 SGHTA and CDR2 FQGNSA. The DNA of the CDR3 is TGTGCCAGCAGCTTAGGCGGACAAAGCTCCTACGAGCAGTACTTC. Translating gives CASSLGGQSSYEQYF.

This clone was counted between two and nine times. The chain carries TRBV6-2 or TRBV6-3 and TRBJ2-3; TRBD1 might be the D (6 bases). CDR1 MNHEY and CDR2 SVGEGT come from the germline V gene. Deletions cut 8 bases from V and 4 bases from J, with 19 bases between. This CDR3 spans 15 amino acids. CDR3 residues: CASGSGAEGADTQYF. As DNA, the CDR3 is TGTGCCAGCGGTTCCGGGGCAGAGGGGGCAGATACGCAGTATTTT.

In this sample, this clone turned up a few times. The J gene is TRBJ2-1, the V gene TRBV7-3, with 14 positions matching TRBD2. The germline gives CDR1 SGHTA, CDR2 FQGTGA. CDR3 length: 18 residues. Unmatched junction bases numbered 11, after V lost 5 bases and J lost 5 bases. CDR3 protein: CASSPTSGGGRVNNEQFF. The DNA for the CDR3 is TGTGCCAGCAGCCCGACTAGCGGGGGGGGTCGTGTTAACAATGAGCAGTTCTTC.

This chain uses TRBV5-1 with TRBJ2-1; 11 bases map to TRBD1. The CDR3 runs 14 residues. J lost 10 bases, V lost 3 bases, and 6 bases had no gene match. The germline V gene has CDR1 SGHRS and CDR2 YFSETQ. CDR3 nucleotides: TGCGCCAGCAGCTCCGGGACAGGGGGGAGAGAGCAGTTCTTC. Translation: CASSSGTGGREQFF. Looking up the rest from reference TRBV5-1 and TRBJ2-1 gives the full variable domain: KAGVTQTPRYLIKTRGQQVTLSCSPISGHRSVSWYQQTPGQGLQFLFEYFSETQRNKGNFPGRFSGRQFSNSRSEMNVSTLELGDSALYLCASSSGTGGREQFFGPGTRLTVL.